A selection of T cell receptor beta chains follows, all from one sample in a study of CD8+ T cells in alopecia areata. Produced via immunoSEQ multiplex PCR; TCRdb's table is partial and in-frame only. The table shows 150,000 to 200,000 clones, with about 53% occurring only once. This sample comprised CD8+ T cells sorted from blood, obtained at week 24, from a patient treated with tofacitinib. These receptors all come from a human donor with alopecia areata. CDR3s include the opening cysteine and the closing phenylalanine or tryptophan. D genes are given only for firm matches. Clone size appears in some rows only: once, few, many, or a class for an expanded clone.

>NA|TRBJ1-2|TRBV2|NA
CASSEGGDRNYGYTF
TGTGCCAGCAGTGAAGGGGGGGACCGGAACTATGGCTACACCTTC
>NA|TRBJ2-7|TRBV9|NA
CASSVEQKSDPYEQYF
TGTGCCAGCAGCGTAGAACAGAAGTCAGACCCTTACGAGCAGTACTTC
>NA|TRBJ2-7|TRBV29-1|TRBD1
CSVGGTDYEQYF
TGCAGCGTTGGGGGGACAGATTACGAGCAGTACTTC
>NA|TRBJ2-3|TRBV13|NA
CASSLAGDTQYF
TGTGCCAGCAGCTTAGCAGGGGATACGCAGTATTTT
>NA|TRBJ1-5|TRBV4-1|NA
CASSQDQTQPQHF
TGCGCCAGCAGCCAAGATCAGACCCAGCCCCAGCATTTT
>once|TRBJ1-5|TRBV4-1|NA
CASSQDTSHSNQPQHF
TGCGCCAGCAGCCAAGATACCAGCCATAGCAATCAGCCCCAGCATTTT
>NA|TRBJ1-1|TRBV11-2|NA
CASSTGTDYEAFF
TGTGCCAGCAGCACCGGGACGGACTATGAAGCTTTCTTT
>NA|TRBJ1-1|TRBV27|NA
CASSFYKNTEAFF
TGTGCCAGCAGTTTTTACAAGAACACTGAAGCTTTCTTT
>NA|TRBJ2-3|TRBV10-3|NA
CAISDPGVAATDTQYF
TGTGCCATCAGTGACCCCGGGGTCGCAGCCACAGATACGCAGTATTTT
>NA|TRBJ2-5|TRBV7-9|NA
CASSSPGGHQETQYF
TGTGCCAGCAGCAGTCCCGGGGGACACCAAGAGACCCAGTACTTC
>NA|TRBJ2-4|TRBV10-3|TRBD1
CAISAGTGQNIQYF
TGTGCCATCAGCGCCGGGACAGGACAAAACATTCAGTACTTC
>NA|TRBJ2-7|TRBV11-2|NA
CASSSGVDYEQYF
TGTGCCAGCAGCTCAGGGGTGGATTACGAGCAGTACTTC
>NA|TRBJ2-3|TRBV12-5|TRBD2
CASGLLSGVGTDTQYF
TGTGCTAGTGGTTTACTTAGCGGGGTAGGAACAGATACGCAGTATTTT
>once|TRBJ1-2|TRBV9|NA
CANSRGSGYGYTF
TGTGCCAACTCCAGGGGATCGGGGTATGGCTACACCTTC
>few|TRBJ1-4|TRBV7-8|NA
CASSLEWGPTNEKLFF
TGTGCCAGCAGCTTAGAGTGGGGGCCAACTAATGAAAAACTGTTTTTT
>NA|TRBJ2-1|TRBV4-3|NA
CASSQAQHNEQFF
TGCGCCAGCAGCCAAGCACAACACAATGAGCAGTTCTTC
>once|TRBJ1-1|TRBV4-1|NA
CASSQSGANTEAFF
TGCGCCAGCAGCCAGTCTGGGGCCAACACTGAAGCTTTCTTT
>few|TRBJ2-3|TRBV29-1|NA
CSVDSSDTQYF
TGCAGCGTTGATTCGTCAGATACGCAGTATTTT
>NA|TRBJ1-2|TRBV7-8|NA
CASSPKTASGYTF
TGTGCCAGCAGCCCTAAGACAGCATCTGGCTACACCTTC
>few|TRBJ1-5|TRBV10-3|TRBD1
CATMTGSGNQPQHF
TGTGCCACCATGACAGGGTCTGGGAATCAGCCCCAGCATTTT
>NA|TRBJ2-7|TRBV2|NA
CASTIRDGLYEQYF
TGTGCCAGCACCATCCGGGACGGACTCTACGAGCAGTACTTC
>NA|TRBJ2-2|TRBV4-3|NA
CASSQSRTNTGELFF
TGCGCCAGCAGCCAGAGCAGAACGAACACCGGGGAGCTGTTTTTT
>NA|TRBJ2-3|TRBV30|NA
CAWSVGGGTDTQYF
TGTGCCTGGAGTGTAGGGGGGGGCACAGATACGCAGTATTTT
>NA|TRBJ1-2|TRBV29-1|NA
CSVEAPDGGSMDGYTF
TGCAGCGTTGAAGCTCCGGATGGGGGCAGTATGGATGGCTACACCTTC
>NA|TRBJ2-7|TRBV27|NA
CASSLRAGRDNNEQYF
TGTGCCAGCAGCCTTAGGGCGGGCCGGGACAACAACGAGCAGTACTTC
>NA|TRBJ2-7|TRBV13|TRBD1
CASAKDRTVYEQYF
TGTGCCAGCGCGAAGGACAGGACGGTCTACGAGCAGTACTTC
>few|TRBJ1-6|TRBV7-9|NA
CASDAGERTLHF
TGTGCCAGCGATGCGGGTGAACGAACCCTCCACTTT
>few|TRBJ2-7|TRBV7-9|TRBD2
CASSLVSRGGGEQYF
TGTGCCAGCAGCTTAGTCTCGCGGGGGGGCGGCGAGCAGTACTTC
>few|TRBJ1-2|TRBV9|NA
CASSYNDGDYGYTF
TGTGCCAGCAGTTACAACGACGGGGACTATGGCTACACCTTC